Presented here are 13 T cell receptor beta chains from one specimen sequenced in a study of blood T cells in healthy people across ages. The use of a sample-barcoded 5' primer and a J-beta primer mix characterized a second PCR of roughly 6 to 11 cycles. MiXCR, applied by TCRdb to the 5' RACE reads, yields one record per CDR3 protein. The table has roughly 800,000 distinct CDR3 sequences, approximately 25% seen once. The sample also formed part of further work on T cells of mothers and their children.

The specimen sequenced was blood. The receptors were sampled from a boy aged 5-17 years in good health.

The chain joins TRBV7-9 to TRBJ2-5, with 14 bases lining up with TRBD2. The DNA end is more similar to TRBJ2-1, so the J call may be wrong. Germline CDR1 and CDR2: SEHNR and FQNEAQ (reference sequence). This CDR3 is built from 17 residues. CDR3 nucleotides: TGTGCCAGCAGTCTGACTAGCGGGAGGGCTTCTTGGAATGAGCAGTTCTTC. Its translation: CASSLTSGRASWNEQFF.

This clonotype was found a few times. The chain combines TRBV12-3 or TRBV12-4 with TRBJ2-5; D possibly corresponds to TRBD1 (6 bases). Trimming removed 5 bases at V and 7 bases at J, with 17 bases between. CDR3 length equals 14 residues. As DNA, the CDR3 is TGTGCCAGCAGTACACAGGGAGCCCGGGGGACCCAGTACTTC. As protein: CASSTQGARGTQYF.

This clonotype was observed a few times. The gene calls are TRBV3-1 and TRBJ2-5; perhaps D is TRBD1 or TRBD2 (5 bases each). CDR1 and CDR2 (germline): LGHDT, YNNKEL (reference sequence). The CDR3 consists of 16 residues. The V end lost 2 bases, the J end lost 2 bases, and 15 bases lay between the germline ends. The CDR3 region has the DNA TGTGCCAGCAGCCAAAGGGACGGAACCACTCAAGAGACCCAGTACTTC. Translated: CASSQRDGTTQETQYF.

On this clonotype: The junction shows a germline mismatch at one end, possibly a read error. The CDR3, as DNA: TGTGCCGGCAGCGCGCGCGGAGGGGGAACCCAAGAGACCCAGTACTTC. Protein sequence: CAGSARGGGTQETQYF. V is TRBV9 and J is TRBJ2-5; D may match TRBD1 or TRBD2 (6 bases each). Germline CDR1 and CDR2: SGDLS and YYNGEE. The CDR3 consists of 16 residues.

The sample holds a few counts of this clonotype. The genes are TRBV27 and TRBJ2-5; D remains ambiguous. Deletions cut 3 bases from V and 5 bases from J, with 10 bases between. The V gene's germline CDR1 is MNHEY and CDR2 SMNVEV (reference sequence). The CDR3 has 13 amino acids. CDR3 sequence: CASSFSADETQYF. In nucleotides, the CDR3 is TGTGCCAGCAGTTTTTCGGCGGACGAGACCCAGTACTTC.

This clonotype came up a few times. The V and J genes are TRBV5-5 and TRBJ2-7, with TRBD2 matching 7 bases. This CDR3 is built from 14 residues. CDR1 and CDR2 (germline): SGHKS, YYEKEE (reference sequence). The V segment lost 3 bases and the J segment 7 bases; nucleotides outside the gene matches: 10. The CDR3 sequence is CASSYWEGPGEQYF. The DNA for the CDR3 is TGTGCCAGCAGCTATTGGGAGGGACCGGGGGAGCAGTACTTC.

The chain links TRBV12-5 to TRBJ2-1, with 8 bases fitting TRBD1. V lost 1 base and J lost 0; bases outside the gene matches: 8. CDR1 LGHNT and CDR2 FRNRAP come from the germline V gene. The CDR3 has 18 amino acids. CDR3 region: CASGLAWTGKSSYNEQFF. The CDR3 nucleotides read TGTGCTAGTGGTTTGGCCTGGACAGGGAAGAGCTCCTACAATGAGCAGTTCTTC.

In nucleotides, the CDR3 is TGTGCCAGCAGTGAAAGCCATCCAACCCACAATGAGCAGTTCTTC. Its translation is CASSESHPTHNEQFF. The J gene is TRBJ2-1, the V gene TRBV6-1; D gene unclear. The CDR3 contains 15 residues. The germline V gene encodes CDR1 MNHNS and CDR2 SASEGT. With 2 bases removed from V and 5 bases from J, the gap between germline ends came to 13 bases.

This clonotype was recorded a few times. The CDR3 bases are TGTGCCAGCAGCTTAATGTTCGGGAGGGATACCGGGGAGCTGTTTTTT. This sequence encodes CASSLMFGRDTGELFF. The V call is TRBV7-3, the J call TRBJ2-2; 8 bases are shared with TRBD2. The CDR3 has 16 residues. After removal of 1 base from V and 5 bases from J, the junction contained 6 bases not matched to a gene. Germline V gene data show CDR1 as SGHTA and CDR2 as FQGTGA.

This clonotype was picked up a small number of times. The chain links TRBV24-1 to TRBJ2-2; tentative D call: TRBD2 (5 bases). From germline, CDR1 is KGHDR and CDR2 SFDVKD. Trimming left V 3 bases short and J 7 bases short, with 11 bases between. CDR3 length: 14 amino acids. CDR3 nucleotide sequence: TGTGCCACCAGTGATCCCCATGGAGGCGGGGAGCTGTTTTTT. Protein sequence: CATSDPHGGGELFF.

The chain uses TRBV6-1 and TRBJ1-5; unclear D gene. CDR3 size: 14 residues. V was shortened by 3 bases and J by 8 bases, with 14 bases between the two germline ends. Per the germline V gene, CDR1 is MNHNS and CDR2 is SASEGT. The CDR3 here is CASSDLPGLKPQHF. The CDR3 nucleotides read TGTGCCAGCAGTGATCTTCCGGGCCTAAAGCCCCAGCATTTT.

The chain joins TRBV5-1 to TRBJ2-7; 9 bases are shared with TRBD1. J was trimmed by 8 bases and V by 2 bases; bases with no gene match: 8. The CDR3 consists of 14 residues. CDR1 and CDR2 from the germline V gene are SGHRS and YFSETQ. CDR3: CASSLAGQGLQQYF. CDR3 nucleotide sequence: TGCGCCAGCAGCTTAGCGGGACAGGGTCTTCAGCAGTACTTC.

This rearrangement joins TRBV27 to TRBJ1-6; D remains ambiguous. Germline V gives CDR1 MNHEY, CDR2 SMNVEV (reference sequence). Trimming left V 1 base short and J 10 bases short, with 8 bases between. The CDR3 consists of 13 residues. CDR3: CASSLWPNSPLHF. In nucleotides, the CDR3 is TGTGCCAGCAGTTTATGGCCTAACTCACCCCTCCACTTT.